This record covers a single T cell receptor (beta chain). Its target is not known. This specimen belongs to a study of monozygotic twins with inflammatory bowel disease. TCRdb re-called the 5' RACE reads, yielding one record per CDR3 amino acid sequence without DNA. In total, the table holds around 200,000 distinct CDR3 sequences. Study findings and constraints: T cell subtypes were not distinguishable in this analysis.

The specimen was blood. This TCR was recovered from a human donor with ulcerative colitis or Crohn's disease, or a healthy co-twin of an affected twin (not recorded which).

The CDR3 loop is CASSLAGTGQSSGANVLTF. The rearrangement joins TRBV7-6 to TRBJ2-6; the D gene TCRdb calls, TRBD1, cannot be checked with no DNA. The CDR3 contains 19 residues. The germline V gene has CDR1 SGHVS and CDR2 FNYEAQ.